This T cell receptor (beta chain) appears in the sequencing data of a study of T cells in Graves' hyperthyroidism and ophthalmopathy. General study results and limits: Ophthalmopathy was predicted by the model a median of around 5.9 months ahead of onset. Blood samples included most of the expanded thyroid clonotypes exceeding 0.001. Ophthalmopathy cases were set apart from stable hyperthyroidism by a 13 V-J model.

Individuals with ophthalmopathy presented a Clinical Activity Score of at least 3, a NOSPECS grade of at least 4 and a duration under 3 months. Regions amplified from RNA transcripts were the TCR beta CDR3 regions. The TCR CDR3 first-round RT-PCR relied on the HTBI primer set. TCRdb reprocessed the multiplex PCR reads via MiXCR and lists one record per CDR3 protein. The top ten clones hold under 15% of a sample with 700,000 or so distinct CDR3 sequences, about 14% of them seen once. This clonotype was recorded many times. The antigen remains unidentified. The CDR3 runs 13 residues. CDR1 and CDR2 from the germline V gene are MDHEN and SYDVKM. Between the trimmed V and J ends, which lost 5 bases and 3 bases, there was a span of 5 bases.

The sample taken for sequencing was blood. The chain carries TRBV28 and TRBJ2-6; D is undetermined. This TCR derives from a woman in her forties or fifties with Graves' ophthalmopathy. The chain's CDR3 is CASSRDGANVLTF. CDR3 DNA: TGTGCCAGCAGTCGTGATGGGGCCAACGTCCTGACTTTC.